Each of the 7 T cell receptor beta chains below was sequenced from the same sample in a study of blood T cells in healthy people across ages. Using a J-beta primer mix together with a sample-barcoded 5' primer, a second PCR was run for roughly 6 to 12 cycles. TCRdb reprocessed the 5' RACE reads via MiXCR and lists one record per CDR3 protein. Among about 320,000 distinct CDR3 sequences listed, 27% were seen once. Sequenced: blood. The origin of the receptors is a woman aged 65 to 85 in good health.

The chain uses TRBV7-9 and TRBJ2-5; 7 bases agree with TRBD1. The CDR3 has 16 residues. V lost 5 bases to trimming and J lost 1 base; unmatched junction nucleotides: 10. The germline gives CDR1 SEHNR, CDR2 FQNEAQ (reference sequence). Here the CDR3 reads CASSQGVGTPQETQYF. The CDR3 DNA reads as TGTGCCAGCAGCCAGGGGGTGGGCACTCCCCAAGAGACCCAGTACTTC.

The chain has TRBV7-2 and TRBJ2-1; D not resolved. Germline-derived CDR1 and CDR2 are SGHTA and FQGNSA. The length of the CDR3 is 14 residues. V lost 2 bases and J 5 bases, leaving 10 bases between the germline ends. The CDR3 nucleotides read TGTGCCAGCAGCTTACAAATACAAGACAATGAGCAGTTCTTC. As protein: CASSLQIQDNEQFF.

This clonotype was recorded a few times. The chain has TRBV3-1 and TRBJ2-7, with TRBD2 as a possible D gene (6 bases). With 6 bases removed from V and 5 bases from J, the gap between germline ends came to 14 bases. Germline V gives CDR1 LGHDT, CDR2 YNNKEL (reference sequence). The length of the CDR3 is 13 residues. The DNA for the CDR3 is TGTGCCAGCAGTTTCGGGAGAAAGAACGAGCAGTACTTC. This translates into CASSFGRKNEQYF.

In its sample, this clonotype was seen a few times. A read error may account for a junction end that differs from germline. The chain has TRBV15 and TRBJ2-4; 8 bases map to TRBD2. Germline CDR1 reads LNHNV; CDR2 reads YYDKDF (reference sequence). The length of the CDR3 is 20 residues. CDR3 DNA sequence: TGTGCCACCAGCAGAGAATTGAGACTAGCGCTATTTCTAGCCAAAAGCATTCAGTACTTC. This gives the protein CATSRELRLALFLAKSIQYF.

The table lists this clonotype with a few counts. Germline and junction disagree at one end, which may indicate a read error. This chain connects TRBV11-2 to TRBJ2-2; D remains ambiguous. The CDR3 consists of 13 residues. Germline CDR1 SGHAT, CDR2 FQNNGV. For the CDR3, the DNA is TGTGCCAGTAGCTTCGAACACACCGGGGAGCTGTTTTTT. This sequence encodes CASSFEHTGELFF.

This clonotype was seen a few times. The chain couples TRBV5-1 to TRBJ2-5; D gene unclear. CDR3 length: 13 amino acids. The V end was cut by 2 bases, the J end by 4 bases, with 9 bases between. The germline V gene has CDR1 SGHRS and CDR2 YFSETQ. The CDR3 loop is CASSFSDGETQYF. The CDR3 DNA sequence: TGCGCCAGCAGCTTCAGTGACGGAGAGACCCAGTACTTC.

Points on this clonotype: A much larger clone lies one base from this, so it may be a read error. The rearrangement links TRBV20-1 to TRBJ2-3; tentatively, D is TRBD2 (6 bases). Trimming removed 3 bases at V and 8 bases at J, with 18 bases between. Germline V CDR1 and CDR2: DFQATT, SNEGSKA (reference sequence). The CDR3 consists of 14 residues. The CDR3 DNA reads as TGCAGTGCTAGCCGCGGGGTTGGTGCAGGTACGCAGTATTTT. Protein product: CSASRGVGAGTQYF.